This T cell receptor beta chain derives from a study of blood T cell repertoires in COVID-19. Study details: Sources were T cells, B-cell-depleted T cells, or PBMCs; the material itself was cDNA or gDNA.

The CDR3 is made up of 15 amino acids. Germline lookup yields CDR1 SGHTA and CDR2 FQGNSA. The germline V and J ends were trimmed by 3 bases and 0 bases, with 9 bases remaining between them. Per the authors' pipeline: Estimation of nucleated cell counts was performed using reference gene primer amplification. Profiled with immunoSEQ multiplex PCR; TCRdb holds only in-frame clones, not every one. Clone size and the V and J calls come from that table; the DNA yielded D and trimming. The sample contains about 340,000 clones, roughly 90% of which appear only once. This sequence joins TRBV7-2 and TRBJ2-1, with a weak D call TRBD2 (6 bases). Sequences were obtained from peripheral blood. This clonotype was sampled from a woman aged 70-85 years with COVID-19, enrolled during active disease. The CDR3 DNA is TGTGCCAGCAGCTTGGAGGGGAGCTCCTACAATGAGCAGTTCTTC. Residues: CASSLEGSSYNEQFF.